The 18 T cell receptor beta chains reported below all come from one sample, sequenced in a study of breast tumors, draining lymph nodes, adjacent tissues. TCRdb processed the multiplex PCR reads anew with MiXCR; each CDR3 protein has one entry. This sample carries more than 14,000 distinct CDR3 sequences, around 47% of them seen once, and the ten largest clones take over 25%. Sequenced sample: tumor-adjacent breast tissue. All receptors derive from a female donor with breast cancer. Some clones in this sample may be carry-over from other donors' samples.

This clonotype was seen repeatedly, ten times or more. The rearrangement joins TRBV29-1 to TRBJ2-3, with 7 bases fitting TRBD2. V was clipped by 5 bases and J by 2 bases; unmatched bases: 4. The CDR3 extends over 13 amino acids. CDR1 is SQVTM and CDR2 is ANQGSEA in the germline V gene. CDR3 protein: CSVPAGFTDTQYF. The CDR3 DNA sequence: TGCAGCGTTCCAGCGGGGTTCACAGATACGCAGTATTTT.

About this clonotype: The junction shows a germline mismatch at one end, possibly a read error. The chain couples TRBV12-3 or TRBV12-4 to TRBJ2-5; D ambiguous. The CDR3 is made up of 13 amino acids. CDR3 in amino acids: CATKTHEEETQCF. CDR3 nucleotides: TGTGCCACCAAGACCCACGAGGAAGAGACCCAGTGCTTC.

This clonotype showed up many times. The chain couples TRBV7-9 to TRBJ2-4; D remains unclear. Deletions cut 5 bases from V and 1 base from J, with 3 bases between. The CDR3 length is 12 residues. Germline V lookup: CDR1 SEHNR, CDR2 FQNEAQ (reference sequence). The CDR3 loop is CASSPAKNIQYF. The DNA of the CDR3 is TGTGCCAGCAGCCCGGCCAAAAACATTCAGTACTTC. Together with reference TRBV7-9 and TRBJ2-4, the CDR3 gives the full variable domain: DTGVSQNPRHKITKRGQNVTFRCDPISEHNRLYWYRQTLGQGPEFLTYFQNEAQLEKSRLLSDRFSAERPKGSFSTLEIQRTEQGDSAMYLCASSPAKNIQYFGAGTRLSVL.

This clonotype has a count of ten or more. The genes are TRBV6-2 or TRBV6-3 and TRBJ1-5; tentatively, D is TRBD1 (6 bases). In germline, CDR1 is MNHEY, CDR2 SVGEGT. The CDR3 totals 15 residues. Trimming cost V 5 bases and J 0 bases, with 11 bases left between them. Written as DNA, the CDR3 is TGTGCCAGCAGTCCCGGACAGTATAGCAATCAGCCCCAGCATTTT. Its protein is CASSPGQYSNQPQHF.

At least ten counts were recorded for this clonotype. V gene TRBV20-1 combines with J gene TRBJ2-7, with 10 bases matching TRBD2. CDR1 and CDR2 (germline): DFQATT, SNEGSKA (reference sequence). This CDR3 region has 16 residues. Trimming removed 2 bases from V and 2 bases from J; junction bases left unmatched: 9. CDR3 residues: CSARRFSGRFTYEQYF. The CDR3 DNA follows: TGCAGTGCTAGACGATTTAGCGGGAGGTTCACCTACGAGCAGTACTTC.

The rearrangement links TRBV20-1 to TRBJ2-7; TRBD1 aligns across 11 bases. V was pared by 6 bases and J by 5 bases, with 6 bases of the junction left unmatched. Germline-derived CDR1 and CDR2 are DFQATT and SNEGSKA (reference sequence). The CDR3 loop spans 13 amino acids. The CDR3 nucleotides read TGCAGTGCCGCGGGACAGGGGGGCCACGAGCAGTACTTC. This gives the protein CSAAGQGGHEQYF.

This clonotype occurred once. The chain combines TRBV2 with TRBJ1-4; D is undetermined. This CDR3 contains 16 residues. CDR1 and CDR2 from the germline V gene are SNHLY and FYNNEI. Trimming took off 5 bases at V and 7 bases at J, with 20 bases between the two ends. CDR3: CASSWTSGIAGEKLFF. In DNA, the CDR3 is TGTGCCAGCAGTTGGACTAGCGGGATTGCCGGTGAAAAACTGTTTTTT.

This clonotype was seen a few times. The J gene is TRBJ2-1, the V gene TRBV20-1; TRBD2 matches 12 bases. J gave up 4 bases and V 4 bases, and 11 bases lay outside the gene matches. The CDR3 spans 17 residues. Germline-derived CDR1 and CDR2 are DFQATT and SNEGSKA (reference sequence). CDR3 sequence (DNA): TGCAGTGCTATGTGGACTAGCGGGATAACCATTTACAATGAGCAGTTCTTC. Translating gives CSAMWTSGITIYNEQFF.

The CDR3: CASGSSQTQYF. The DNA of the CDR3 is TGTGCTAGTGGCTCCAGCCAGACCCAGTACTTC. The chain recombines TRBV12-5 with TRBJ2-5; D is uncertain. The CDR3 extends over 11 amino acids. In germline, CDR1 is LGHNT, CDR2 FRNRAP. The V end lost 6 bases, the J end lost 6 bases, and 8 bases lay between the germline ends.

This clonotype was recorded many times. The J gene is TRBJ2-2, the V gene TRBV7-2, with TRBD1 identical over 7 bases. Per germline, CDR1 SGHTA and CDR2 FQGNSA. V gave up 5 bases and J gave up 1 base; unmatched junction bases: 4. This CDR3 region has 15 residues. The CDR3 DNA is TGTGCCAGCAGCCCGGACAGGCTGAACACCGGGGAGCTGTTTTTT. It is translated as CASSPDRLNTGELFF.

This rearrangement joins TRBV12-3 or TRBV12-4 to TRBJ2-7, with a tentative D call TRBD1 (6 bases). This CDR3 is built from 18 residues. V dropped 1 base and J dropped 2 bases, with 21 bases sitting between them. In nucleotides, the CDR3 is TGTGCCAGCAGTTTAGAGGCAGGGGACGCCCGAGGGACCTACGAGCAGTACTTC. Translated: CASSLEAGDARGTYEQYF.

This clonotype has a count of ten or more. This rearrangement joins TRBV10-2 to TRBJ2-1; 9 positions agree with TRBD2. From germline, CDR1 is WSHSY and CDR2 SAAADI. With 6 bases clipped from V and 3 bases from J, the junction kept 9 bases outside the gene matches. This CDR3 region has 16 residues. The CDR3 DNA sequence: TGCGCCAGCAGCCAACCGGGACTAGCCTTCTACAATGAGCAGTTCTTC. Protein sequence: CASSQPGLAFYNEQFF.

This clonotype was recorded once. This chain uses TRBV7-6 with TRBJ2-7; 12 bases align to TRBD1. The CDR3 length is 16 residues. Germline V gene lookup returns CDR1 SGHVS and CDR2 FNYEAQ. V trimming: 7 bases; J trimming: 5 bases; junction bases outside the gene matches: 12. The CDR3 DNA is TGTGCCAGCATTAAAATTCGGGACAGGGGGCTCCACGAGCAGTACTTC. This codes for CASIKIRDRGLHEQYF. The variable domain in full, completed from reference TRBV7-6 and TRBJ2-7, reads GAGVSQSPRYKVTKRGQDVALRCDPISGHVSLYWYRQALGQGPEFLTYFNYEAQQDKSGLPNDRFSAERPEGSISTLTIQRTEQRDSAMYRCASIKIRDRGLHEQYFGPGTRLTVT.

This clonotype has ten or more counts. The chain has TRBV5-1 and TRBJ2-5; D gene unclear. The germline gives CDR1 SGHRS, CDR2 YFSETQ. Deletions cut 1 base from V and 5 bases from J, with 15 bases between. The CDR3 sequence is 15 residues long. The CDR3 loop is CASSLLPGRHETQYF. DNA for the CDR3: TGCGCCAGCAGCTTGCTCCCGGGTCGCCACGAGACCCAGTACTTC.

This chain links TRBV28 with TRBJ1-5; 8 nucleotides agree with TRBD1. The CDR3 consists of 15 residues. Looked up from germline, CDR1 is MDHEN and CDR2 is SYDVKM. J was trimmed by 7 bases and V by 2 bases; bases with no gene match: 7. In nucleotides, the CDR3 is TGTGCCAGCAGTTTACGACAGGGGAACGACCAGCCCCAGCATTTT. It yields the protein CASSLRQGNDQPQHF.

A remark on this clonotype: A clone one base away is much larger, so this may be a read error. The rearrangement joins TRBV4-3 to TRBJ1-1; D may be TRBD1 (5 bases). The CDR3 spans 13 residues. Germline CDR1 LGHNA, CDR2 YSLEER. CDR3 residues: CASSQDTDTEASF. The CDR3 region has the DNA TGCGCCAGCAGCCAAGATACGGACACTGAAGCTTCCTTT.

This clonotype came up once. V and J are TRBV7-1 and TRBJ2-1, with TRBD1 identical over 8 bases. TRBV7-1 is an ORF; its function is uncertain. J was trimmed by 4 bases and V by 3 bases; bases with no gene match: 8. CDR3 length: 16 amino acids. The CDR3 here is CASSSRGQVSYNEQFF. For the CDR3, the DNA is TGTGCCAGCAGCTCCAGGGGACAGGTCAGTTACAATGAGCAGTTCTTC.

This chain connects TRBV6-5 to TRBJ2-3; TRBD2 is a possible D gene (6 bases). CDR3 length equals 13 residues. Per the germline V gene, CDR1 is MNHEY and CDR2 is SVGAGI. Trimming pared 5 bases from V and 5 bases from J, leaving 11 bases between. The CDR3 coding sequence is TGTGCCAGCAGTGGGGACTTCGGAGATACGCAGTATTTT. Protein product: CASSGDFGDTQYF.